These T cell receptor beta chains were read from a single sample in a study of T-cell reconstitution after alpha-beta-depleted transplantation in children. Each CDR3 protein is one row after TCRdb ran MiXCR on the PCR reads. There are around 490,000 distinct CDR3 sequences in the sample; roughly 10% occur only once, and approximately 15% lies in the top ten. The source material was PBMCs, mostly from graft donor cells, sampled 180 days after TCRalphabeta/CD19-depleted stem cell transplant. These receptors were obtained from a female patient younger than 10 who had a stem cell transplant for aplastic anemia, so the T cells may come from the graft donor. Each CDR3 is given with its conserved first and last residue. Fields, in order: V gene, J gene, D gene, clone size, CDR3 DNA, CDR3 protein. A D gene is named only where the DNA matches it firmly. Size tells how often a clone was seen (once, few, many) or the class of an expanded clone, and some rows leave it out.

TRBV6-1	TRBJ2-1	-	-	TGTGCCAGCAGTCAATCAAATCTAGGGGGCTCCTACAATGAGCAGTTCTTC	CASSQSNLGGSYNEQFF
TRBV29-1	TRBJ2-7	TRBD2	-	TGCAGCGCCTCGTTGCGGCACCAACCTACTAGCGGCTACGAGCAGTACTTC	CSASLRHQPTSGYEQYF
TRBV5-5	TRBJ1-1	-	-	TGTGCCAGCAGCGCATACTCCGGGGAGCGGGCAGCTTTCTTT	CASSAYSGERAAFF
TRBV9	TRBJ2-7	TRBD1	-	TGTGCCAGCAGCGCCAGGACAGGGAACGAGCAGTACTTC	CASSARTGNEQYF
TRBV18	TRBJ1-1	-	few	TGTGCCAGCTCACCAATGGGCCAGGGAGGCGTAGCTTTCTTT	CASSPMGQGGVAFF
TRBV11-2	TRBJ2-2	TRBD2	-	TGTGCCAGCAACCTCAACTCCCTAGCGGGAGGGAAAAACGGGGAGCTGTTTTTT	CASNLNSLAGGKNGELFF
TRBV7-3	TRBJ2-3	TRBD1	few	TGTGCCAGCAGCCCCCGGACAGGGCGCACAGATACGCAGTATTTT	CASSPRTGRTDTQYF
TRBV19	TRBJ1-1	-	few	TGTGCCAGTAGTCTCTGGACCGATTTCGAACGGTCCACTGAAGCTTTCTTT	CASSLWTDFERSTEAFF
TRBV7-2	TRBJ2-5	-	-	TGTGCCAGCAGCTTATCGTGGGGTACCCAAGAGACCCAGTACTTC	CASSLSWGTQETQYF
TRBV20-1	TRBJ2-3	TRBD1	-	TGCAGTGCTAGAGGACGGGACAGGCCAAGCACAGATACGCAGTATTTT	CSARGRDRPSTDTQYF
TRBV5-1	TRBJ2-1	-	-	TGCGCCAGCAGCTATTCCCCGGGACCCGACTATGAGCAGTTCTTC	CASSYSPGPDYEQFF
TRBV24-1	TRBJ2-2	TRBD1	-	TGTGCCACCAGCGCCTGGACAGGGAGCACCGGGGAGCTGTTTTTT	CATSAWTGSTGELFF
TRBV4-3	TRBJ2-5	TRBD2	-	TGCGCCAGCAGCCGGGGGACTAGCGGGTACCAAGAGACCCAGTACTTC	CASSRGTSGYQETQYF
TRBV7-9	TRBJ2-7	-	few	TGTGCCAGCAGCCCAAACCGCGGGGCTAGCGCCTCCTACGAGCAGTACTTC	CASSPNRGASASYEQYF
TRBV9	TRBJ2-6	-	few	TGTGCCAGCAGCGTAGAGTGGGTATACTCTGGGGCCAACGTCCTGACTTTC	CASSVEWVYSGANVLTF
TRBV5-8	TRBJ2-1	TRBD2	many	TGCGCCAGCAGCCCCGGACTAGCGGGGTACAATGAGCAGTTCTTC	CASSPGLAGYNEQFF
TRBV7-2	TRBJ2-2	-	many	TGTGCCAGCAGCTTATCAGCCGGGATGAGGACCGGGGAGCTGTTTTTT	CASSLSAGMRTGELFF
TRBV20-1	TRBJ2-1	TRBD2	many	TGCAGTGCTAGAGTACTAGCGAGAGAGAATGAGCAGTTCTTC	CSARVLARENEQFF
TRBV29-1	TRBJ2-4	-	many	TGCAGCGTTGAAGATACGGGACGGTTAAACATTCAGTACTTC	CSVEDTGRLNIQYF
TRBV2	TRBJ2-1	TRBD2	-	TGTGCCAGCAGTGAAGCGCGCCTAGCGGGAGAGCAGTTCTTC	CASSEARLAGEQFF
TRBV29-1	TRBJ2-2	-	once	TGCAGCGCTGAGATTAACGGAGGCACCGGGGAGCTGTTTTTT	CSAEINGGTGELFF
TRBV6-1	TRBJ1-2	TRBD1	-	TGTGCCAGCAGTGCCCACTGGGGGACAGCTTCCTATGGCTACACCTTC	CASSAHWGTASYGYTF